Listed below are T cell receptor beta chains from one sample, sequenced in a study of glioma-infiltrating T cells. TCRdb passed the multiplex PCR reads through MiXCR, listing each CDR3 protein once. This sample has about 1,800 distinct CDR3 sequences, with 25% to 35% found just once. Sequencing was performed on glioma tissue, nonneoplastic brain tissue, or PBMCs (not recorded which). The receptor source for this set is a human donor with low-grade glioma or glioblastoma, undergoing nonglioma brain surgery, or in good health (not recorded which). CDR3s include the opening cysteine and the closing phenylalanine or tryptophan. A D gene is named only where the DNA matches it firmly. Size is omitted from some rows. Given values are once, few, many or a class for expanded clones.

TGCGCCAGTGGTTTTGGGAGCAATCAGCCCCAGCATTTT,CASGFGSNQPQHF,TRBJ1-5,-,TRBV10-2,large
TGTGCCAGTAGTATCAGAGAAGGAGATGAGCAGTTCTTC,CASSIREGDEQFF,TRBJ2-1,-,TRBV19,medium-sized
TGTGCCAGCGGGGGTGGCGCGCACACTGAAGCTTTCTTT,CASGGGAHTEAFF,TRBJ1-1,-,TRBV12-3/TRBV12-4,-
TGTGCCAGCAGCTATTACGAGCAGTACTTC,CASSYYEQYF,TRBJ2-7,-,TRBV11-2,medium-sized
TGTGCCAGCAGTTTACCCCTCGAGTTGAAGGTGAACACTGAAGCTTTCTTT,CASSLPLELKVNTEAFF,TRBJ1-1,-,TRBV28,hyperexpanded
TGCGCCAGCAGCGGACAGGGCTTTAATCAGCCCCAGCATTTT,CASSGQGFNQPQHF,TRBJ1-5,TRBD1,TRBV10-2,large
TGTGCCAGCAGTTCTAGGAAGGACAGCCGGAGCTCCTACGAGCAGTACTTC,CASSSRKDSRSSYEQYF,TRBJ2-7,-,TRBV12-3/TRBV12-4,few
TGTGCCAGCAGCTTAAGGCTTCCCACCGGGGAGCTGTTTTTT,CASSLRLPTGELFF,TRBJ2-2,-,TRBV11-1,-
TGTGCCAGCAGCCCTCCTACACGGTCAGATACGCAGTATTTT,CASSPPTRSDTQYF,TRBJ2-3,-,TRBV6-1,-
TGCGCCATCAGCCCTACTCCCAGCGGGGAGCTGTTTTTT,CAISPTPSGELFF,TRBJ2-2,-,TRBV5-1,-
TGCAGTGCTAGAGATAGTATTGCAAACTATGGCTACACCTTC,CSARDSIANYGYTF,TRBJ1-2,-,TRBV20-1,medium-sized
TGTGCCAGCAACTACGAGGGAGAGTTGAACACTGAAGCTTTCTTT,CASNYEGELNTEAFF,TRBJ1-1,-,TRBV27,large
TGTGCCAGCAGCTTAGTAAATGAGCAGTTCTTC,CASSLVNEQFF,TRBJ2-1,-,TRBV7-2,large
TGTGCCAGCAGCTTAGCCCCCGTAGCGCCGAACACCGGGGAGCTGTTTTTT,CASSLAPVAPNTGELFF,TRBJ2-2,-,TRBV7-9,few
TGTGCCAGCAGTTACGACACCGCAGATGATGCCCAGCATTTT,CASSYDTADDAQHF,TRBJ1-5,-,TRBV6-6,large
TGCGCCAGCAGCTTATGGTCGGAAGGGTCCACTGAAGCTTTCTTT,CASSLWSEGSTEAFF,TRBJ1-1,-,TRBV5-1,medium-sized
TGTGCCATCTTGGGGGTAGGACAGAGGAATCAGCCCCAGCATTTT,CAILGVGQRNQPQHF,TRBJ1-5,-,TRBV28,medium-sized
TGCGCCAGCAGAGAGGGGGAGCAAGGCTACACCTTC,CASREGEQGYTF,TRBJ1-2,-,TRBV5-1,few
TGTGCCAGTAGGCAGGGGCGGAATCAGCCCCAGCATTTT,CASRQGRNQPQHF,TRBJ1-5,-,TRBV19,-
TGTGCCAGCCGCACCGGGGCAGCCTATGGCTACACCTTC,CASRTGAAYGYTF,TRBJ1-2,-,TRBV27,large
TGTGCCAGCAGTTACGCCAATGAGCAGTTCTTC,CASSYANEQFF,TRBJ2-1,-,TRBV6-6,medium-sized
TGTGCCAGCAGCGGAGGCAGGGGCCTGTATAGCAATCAGCCCCAGCATTTT,CASSGGRGLYSNQPQHF,TRBJ1-5,-,TRBV12-3/TRBV12-4,few
TGCGCCAGCAGGCGAAGCAGGGTAGCTCCTTCACCCCTCCACTTT,CASRRSRVAPSPLHF,TRBJ1-6,-,TRBV10-1,medium-sized
TGTGCCAGCAGTGAAGCGTCCGGCGGGAGTACCAATGAGCAGTTCTTC,CASSEASGGSTNEQFF,TRBJ2-1,TRBD2,TRBV2,medium-sized
TGTGCCAGCAGCTTAAACAGGGACGGCAATCAGCCCCAGCATTTT,CASSLNRDGNQPQHF,TRBJ1-5,-,TRBV7-2,medium-sized
TGTGCCTCAAACTCAGGGGCCCAAGAGACCCAGTACTTC,CASNSGAQETQYF,TRBJ2-5,-,TRBV28,medium-sized
TGTGCCACCAGTGATTACGCGGGGGCCAGGACAACCTCCTACGAGCAGTACTTC,CATSDYAGARTTSYEQYF,TRBJ2-7,-,TRBV24-1,few
TGTGCCAGCAGACCCCTCCGGGACAGCTATGACTACACCTTC,CASRPLRDSYDYTF,TRBJ1-2,TRBD1,TRBV27,large
TGTGCCAGCAGGCCGGTAGGGACAGGGGGCACTGAAGCTTTCTTT,CASRPVGTGGTEAFF,TRBJ1-1,TRBD1,TRBV12-3/TRBV12-4,-
TGTGCCAGCAGGCACCAGAACTACGAGCAGTACTTC,CASRHQNYEQYF,TRBJ2-7,-,TRBV6-1,large
TGTGCCAGCAGCACCTGGACTAGCGGGATCACTGGGGCCAACGTCCTGACTTTC,CASSTWTSGITGANVLTF,TRBJ2-6,TRBD2,TRBV5-6,-
TGTGCCAGCTCACCAGGACAGTATGGCTACACCTTC,CASSPGQYGYTF,TRBJ1-2,-,TRBV18,medium-sized
TGTGCCAGCAGACCTACTAGCGGGGGGGGTACAGATACGCAGTATTTT,CASRPTSGGGTDTQYF,TRBJ2-3,TRBD2,TRBV28,medium-sized
TGTGCCAGCAGTGGGGGACTAGCGGGAGGAGGGGAGCAGTTCTTC,CASSGGLAGGGEQFF,TRBJ2-1,TRBD2,TRBV6-1,medium-sized
TGTGCCAGCGGACAATCGACAGATCAAGATACCCAGTACTTC,CASGQSTDQDTQYF,TRBJ2-5,-,TRBV12-3/TRBV12-4,-
TGCAGCGTTGAAGGGAAACACAGCGGGGAAGCTTTCTTT,CSVEGKHSGEAFF,TRBJ1-1,-,TRBV29-1,-
TGTGCCAGCAGTTACTCGATTCTCGCCTACGGGGGCACTGAAGCTTTCTTT,CASSYSILAYGGTEAFF,TRBJ1-1,-,TRBV6-6,medium-sized
TGTGCCAGCAGCTTAGGGGCCGGGGAGCTGTTTTTT,CASSLGAGELFF,TRBJ2-2,-,TRBV7-2,medium-sized
TGCGCCAGCAGCCAAGACGGGGGTACCTACAATGAGCAGTTCTTC,CASSQDGGTYNEQFF,TRBJ2-1,-,TRBV4-1,medium-sized
TGCAGCGTAGCCGGGACACACACAGATACGCAGTATTTT,CSVAGTHTDTQYF,TRBJ2-3,-,TRBV29-1,few
TGCAGCGTTGAGATGACAGGTTCCCTTAGGCCCCAGCATTTT,CSVEMTGSLRPQHF,TRBJ1-5,-,TRBV29-1,medium-sized
TGTGCCAGTAGTCTCGGACAGGGTGGGACTGAAGCTTTCTTT,CASSLGQGGTEAFF,TRBJ1-1,TRBD1,TRBV19,-
TGTGCCAGCAGTTTATCGGGACTAGCTTTACACGAGCAGTACTTC,CASSLSGLALHEQYF,TRBJ2-7,TRBD2,TRBV28,large
TGTGCCAGCAGCTCAGGGGGCGCAAAGGAAGCTTTCTTT,CASSSGGAKEAFF,TRBJ1-1,TRBD1,TRBV7-3,-
TGTGCCAGCTCAACCCCCGTTGGTAGGAGCAACCCTTACGAGCAGTACTTC,CASSTPVGRSNPYEQYF,TRBJ2-7,-,TRBV6-1,-
TGTGCCAGCAGCCAGGGCTCCTACAATGAGCAGTTCTTC,CASSQGSYNEQFF,TRBJ2-1,-,TRBV7-3,medium-sized
TGTGCCAGCTCGACAGGGCTCCGAGAGACCCAGTACTTC,CASSTGLRETQYF,TRBJ2-5,TRBD1,TRBV18,few
TGTGCCAGCAGACATCCGACAGGACTCAATGAGCAGTTCTTC,CASRHPTGLNEQFF,TRBJ2-1,-,TRBV28,medium-sized
TGTGCCAGCAGTCCGGGACAGACTAATTCACCCCTCCACTTT,CASSPGQTNSPLHF,TRBJ1-6,TRBD1,TRBV3-1,medium-sized